The clone carrying this T cell receptor beta chain was seen more than once but under ten times. Its antigen remains unidentified. The data originate from a study of CD8 T cells in ankylosing spondylitis. The CDR3 is 15 residues long. Germline CDR1 and CDR2: MNHEY and SMNVEV (reference sequence). J lost 11 bases, V lost 3 bases, and 10 bases had no gene match. Researchers built TCR beta libraries using quantitative 5'-RACE with molecular barcodes. TCRdb re-called the 5' RACE reads through MiXCR, storing one row per CDR3 protein. Here the sample spans 250,000 to 350,000 distinct CDR3 sequences, about a fifth being singletons. Study-wide points: Among TCR beta sequences, a motif of several highly homologous variants appeared characteristic of ankylosing spondylitis blood.

This TCR came from a female donor with ankylosing spondylitis or in good health (not recorded which). The sample comprised blood, either unsorted or a sorted T cell fraction (not recorded which). The chain joins TRBV27 to TRBJ1-6, with 7 bases that match TRBD1. The CDR3 loop reads CASSFQDRKGTPLHF. In nucleotides, the CDR3 is TGTGCCAGCAGTTTCCAGGACAGGAAGGGGACACCCCTCCACTTT.